Sequencing of this T cell receptor (beta chain) was carried out in a study of blood T cells in healthy people across ages. Each donor's blood draw was roughly 10 milliliters of peripheral blood. It was with a sample-barcoded 5' primer and a J-beta primer mix that a second PCR of roughly 7 to 12 cycles was run. Tagging of each cDNA molecule was performed by a template-switch adaptor with 12 random nucleotides. TCRdb fed the 5' RACE reads into MiXCR, producing one record per CDR3 protein. This sample has hundreds of thousands of distinct CDR3 sequences, with about 24% found just once. General study points: As naive T cell percentage varied, TCR beta diversity correlated strongly with it.

About this clonotype: Its specificity is not known.

The CDR3 covers 13 residues. Trimming pared 0 bases from V and 6 bases from J, leaving 10 bases between. Germline V gene sequence: CDR1 SGHRS, CDR2 YFSETQ. The sequence was obtained from a man between 65 and 79 years old in good health. The chain recombines TRBV5-1 with TRBJ2-7, with D uncertain. Sequencing used blood. The CDR3, as DNA: TGCGCCAGCAGCTTGGGACCTGGGGTCGAGCAGTACTTC. Translation gives CASSLGPGVEQYF.